This T cell receptor beta chain was observed in a study of shared clonotypes between healthy human individuals. Study observations and caveats: For naive CD4 cells, roughly 4.8% of clonotypes were shared across a handful of donors.

Caucasian adults residing in Nashville, Tennessee made up all the donors. Assay execution took place at the deep level. Once extracted for a subset, genomic DNA was divided evenly among several immunoSEQ plates. Clones were read by immunoSEQ multiplex PCR, and TCRdb kept only the in-frame ones, dropping some. The profile covers 950,000 to 1,200,000 clones, with around three quarters appearing a single time and 0.7% to 0.95% taken by the ten largest. As for this clone: Its antigen is still unknown.

The CDR3 sequence is 15 residues long. Germline CDR1 reads SGHTA; CDR2 reads FQGTGA. With 4 bases clipped from V and 6 bases from J, the junction kept 2 bases outside the gene matches. The TCR originated in a man younger than 30 in good health. Some clones in this sample may be carry-over from other donors' samples. The sequenced material came from memory CD4+ T cells from PBMCs. The sample's subset: CD45RA-negative fraction. The chain combines TRBV7-3 with TRBJ2-1; 14 bases agree with TRBD2. The CDR3 is CASSWGLAGVNEQFF. The DNA for the CDR3 is TGTGCCAGCAGCTGGGGACTAGCGGGAGTCAATGAGCAGTTCTTC.